The present T cell receptor (beta chain) was sequenced within a study of T cell repertoires in cytomegalovirus infection. Overall study context: Matching HLA type, along with CMV infection, was indicated by public TCR beta signatures.

This clonotype was recorded a few times. Its antigen remains unknown. MiXCR, run by TCRdb on the reads, gives a single entry per CDR3 protein. Here the sample spans approximately 200,000 distinct CDR3 sequences, roughly 22% being singletons. Study results and caveats: Pooled public TCR beta family frequency picked out CMV carriers with the relevant HLA. HLA-C-restricted, CMV-specific TCR beta clonotypes were dominant ex vivo.

The germline V gene encodes CDR1 SEHNR and CDR2 FQNEAQ (reference sequence). Losses at the gene ends were 5 bases for V and 2 bases for J; bases not matched to a gene: 4. The CDR3 has 14 residues. Sample: CD8+ T cells from PBMCs. The chain is built from TRBV7-9 and TRBJ1-2; 8 bases fit TRBD1. The source is a human donor in good health (CMV status not recorded). Some clones in this sample may be carry-over from other donors' samples. CDR3 sequence reads: CASSMAGGNYGYTF. The CDR3 nucleotides are TGTGCCAGCAGCATGGCAGGGGGCAACTATGGCTACACCTTC.